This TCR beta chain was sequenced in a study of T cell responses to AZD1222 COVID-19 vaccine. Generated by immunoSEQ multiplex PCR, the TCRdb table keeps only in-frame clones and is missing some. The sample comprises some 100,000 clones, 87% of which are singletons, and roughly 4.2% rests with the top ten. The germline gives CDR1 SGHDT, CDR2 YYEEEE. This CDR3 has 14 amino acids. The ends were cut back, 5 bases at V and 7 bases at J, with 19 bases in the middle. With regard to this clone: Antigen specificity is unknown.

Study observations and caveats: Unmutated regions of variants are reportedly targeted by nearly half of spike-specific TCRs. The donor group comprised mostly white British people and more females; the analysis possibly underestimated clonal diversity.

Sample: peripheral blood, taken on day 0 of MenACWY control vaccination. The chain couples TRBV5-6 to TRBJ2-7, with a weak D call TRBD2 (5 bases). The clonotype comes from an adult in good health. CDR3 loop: CASSSRQRTGEQYF. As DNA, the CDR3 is TGTGCCAGCAGTTCCCGTCAAAGAACGGGAGAGCAGTACTTC.